Listed here are 24 T cell receptor beta chains from one sample, sequenced in a study of CD8 T cells in ankylosing spondylitis. Each CDR3 protein gets one entry after TCRdb re-called the 5' RACE reads with MiXCR. The table shows 250,000 to 400,000 distinct CDR3 sequences, with roughly 10% occurring only once. The sequenced material came from blood, either unsorted or a sorted T cell fraction (not recorded which). The source of these receptors is a female donor with ankylosing spondylitis or in good health (not recorded which).

This clonotype has a count of ten or more. V gene TRBV12-3 or TRBV12-4 combines with J gene TRBJ2-1, with TRBD1 identical over 9 bases. The CDR3 loop spans 14 amino acids. The J segment lost 4 bases and the V segment lost 7 bases, leaving 5 bases of the junction unmatched. CDR3 sequence (DNA): TGTGCCAGCATCCCGGGACAGGGATACAATGAGCAGTTCTTC. Amino acids: CASIPGQGYNEQFF.

Ten or more counts support this clonotype. V and J are TRBV12-3 or TRBV12-4 and TRBJ1-2; 7 bases match TRBD1. With V trimmed by 4 bases and J by 1 base, 6 bases remained unmatched. The CDR3 covers 15 residues. This CDR3 reads CASSSQGDFNYGYTF. The CDR3 DNA is TGTGCCAGCAGTTCCCAGGGGGATTTTAACTATGGCTACACCTTC.

J is TRBJ1-2 and V is TRBV6-2 or TRBV6-3; the D gene is possibly TRBD1 (5 bases). Germline assignment: CDR1 MNHEY and CDR2 SVGEGT. The V gene lost 3 bases and the J gene lost 4 bases, with 12 bases spanning the gap. The CDR3 totals 14 residues. CDR3 sequence: CASSYPRTSYGYTF. The CDR3 DNA sequence: TGTGCCAGCAGTTATCCCCGGACAAGCTATGGCTACACCTTC.

J is TRBJ2-5 and V is TRBV11-2; TRBD1 matches 7 bases. Germline loops: CDR1 SGHAT, CDR2 FQNNGV. The junction had 3 bases not matched to a gene; V was cut back by 1 base and J by 1 base. The CDR3 covers 15 residues. This CDR3 reads CASSLADRVQETQYF. The CDR3 region has the DNA TGTGCCAGCAGCTTAGCCGACAGGGTCCAAGAGACCCAGTACTTC. The entire variable domain, with the rest obtained from reference TRBV11-2 and TRBJ2-5, is as follows: EAGVAQSPRYKIIEKRQSVAFWCNPISGHATLYWYQQILGQGPKLLIQFQNNGVVDDSQLPKDRFSAERLKGVDSTLKIQPAKLEDSAVYLCASSLADRVQETQYFGPGTRLLVL.

The genes are TRBV5-1 and TRBJ2-3; D gene uncertain. The CDR3 extends over 14 amino acids. The germline V gene has CDR1 SGHRS and CDR2 YFSETQ. V lost 0 bases, J lost 3 bases, and 8 bases lay in between. The CDR3 here is CASSLGAETDTQYF. The DNA for the CDR3 is TGCGCCAGCAGCTTGGGGGCAGAAACAGATACGCAGTATTTT. The whole variable domain, filled in from reference TRBV5-1 and TRBJ2-3, reads KAGVTQTPRYLIKTRGQQVTLSCSPISGHRSVSWYQQTPGQGLQFLFEYFSETQRNKGNFPGRFSGRQFSNSRSEMNVSTLELGDSALYLCASSLGAETDTQYFGPGTRLTVL.

This clonotype was seen many times. The chain couples TRBV20-1 to TRBJ2-7; no clear D. Trimming cost V 5 bases and J 3 bases, with 8 bases left between them. The germline gives CDR1 DFQATT, CDR2 SNEGSKA (reference sequence). The CDR3 runs to 11 residues. The CDR3 sequence is CSAFKGYEQYF. In nucleotides, the CDR3 is TGCAGTGCTTTCAAGGGCTACGAGCAGTACTTC.

Concerning this clonotype itself: An end of the junction does not agree with germline; a read error may underlie this. The chain employs TRBV20-1 and TRBJ2-1; 11 positions match TRBD2. Germline values: CDR1 DFQATT, CDR2 SNEGSKA (reference sequence). The CDR3 runs 16 residues. The CDR3 reads CCASRLAGGSYNEQFF. In nucleotides, the CDR3 is TGCTGTGCTAGTAGGCTAGCGGGGGGCTCCTACAATGAGCAGTTCTTC.

The sample holds many counts of this clonotype. The J gene is TRBJ1-2, the V gene TRBV10-3; D ambiguous. V lost 1 base to trimming and J lost 0 bases, with 9 bases between them. Looked up from germline, CDR1 is ENHRY and CDR2 is SYGVKD. This CDR3 has 15 residues. CDR3 loop: CAISELGPANYGYTF. The CDR3 region has the DNA TGTGCCATCAGTGAGTTAGGACCCGCTAACTATGGCTACACCTTC.

This clonotype occurred many times. This sequence joins TRBV7-2 and TRBJ1-2; 8 nucleotides match TRBD1. Trimming cost V 1 base and J 3 bases; bases outside gene matches: 4. The CDR3 spans 15 residues. The germline V gene encodes CDR1 SGHTA and CDR2 FQGNSA. CDR3 sequence: CASSLGDRSYYGYTF. DNA for the CDR3: TGTGCCAGCAGCTTAGGGGACAGGAGCTACTATGGCTACACCTTC.

In the case of this clonotype: This may be a read error: a much more frequent sequence differs by one nucleotide. The CDR3 nucleotides are TGCAGCGTTGTTCCTAGCGGTTCAGAGACCCAGCACTTC. Its translation: CSVVPSGSETQHF. J is TRBJ2-5 and V is TRBV29-1, with 7 bases identical to TRBD2. The germline gives CDR1 SQVTM, CDR2 ANQGSEA. There are 13 residues in the CDR3.

The chain is built from TRBV19 and TRBJ1-1, with TRBD1 identical over 11 bases. The CDR3 has 17 amino acids. The J segment lost 1 base and the V segment lost 6 bases, leaving 10 bases of the junction unmatched. Germline V lookup: CDR1 LNHDA, CDR2 SQIVND (reference sequence). The CDR3 sequence: CASRGRTGGLRNTEAFF. CDR3 in DNA: TGTGCCAGTAGGGGTCGGACAGGGGGCCTGAGGAACACTGAAGCTTTCTTT. The full variable domain, completed using reference TRBV19 and TRBJ1-1, is DGGITQSPKYLFRKEGQNVTLSCEQNLNHDAMYWYRQDPGQGLRLIYYSQIVNDFQKGDIAEGYSVSREKKESFPLTVTSAQKNPTAFYLCASRGRTGGLRNTEAFFGQGTRLTVV.

This clonotype has at least ten counts. V and J are TRBV7-7 and TRBJ2-1; 9 nucleotides line up with TRBD2. V lost 4 bases, J lost 2 bases, and 6 bases stayed unmatched. Germline CDR1 is SSHAT and CDR2 is FNYEAQ (reference sequence). The CDR3 covers 16 residues. The CDR3 protein is CASSSLAGAPYNEQFF. CDR3 bases: TGTGCCAGCAGCTCTTTAGCGGGAGCCCCCTACAATGAGCAGTTCTTC.

As for this clonotype: A much larger clonotype is one base distant, so this may be a read error. The chain joins TRBV29-1 to TRBJ2-3, with D unclear. The CDR3 loop spans 11 amino acids. Germline V CDR1 and CDR2: SQVTM, ANQGSEA. The V and J ends lost 7 bases and 5 bases respectively, with 10 bases between them. This CDR3 is CSDEPGDTQYF. The CDR3 DNA reads TGCAGCGACGAACCGGGAGATACGCAGTATTTT.

This clonotype occurred many times. The gene calls are TRBV10-3 and TRBJ2-1, with 9 bases fitting TRBD2. V lost 0 bases to trimming and J lost 2 bases; unmatched junction nucleotides: 8. The CDR3 is 18 amino acids. CDR1 is ENHRY and CDR2 is SYGVKD in the germline V gene. CDR3 DNA sequence: TGTGCCATCAGTGAGTCCGACAGCGGGGGGTTGACCTACAATGAGCAGTTCTTC. This gives the protein CAISESDSGGLTYNEQFF.

This clonotype occurred many times. This chain joins TRBV20-1 and TRBJ2-1, with TRBD2 matching over 8 bases. After removal of 6 bases from V and 8 bases from J, the junction contained 12 bases not matched to a gene. Germline V gives CDR1 DFQATT, CDR2 SNEGSKA (reference sequence). The CDR3 extends over 14 amino acids. The CDR3 loop reads CSAPVNGGAHEQFF. In nucleotides, the CDR3 is TGCAGTGCCCCCGTGAACGGGGGGGCCCATGAGCAGTTCTTC.

This clonotype was observed at least ten times. J is TRBJ2-2 and V is TRBV20-1, with D perhaps TRBD1 (6 bases). Trimming stripped 1 base from V and 2 bases from J, with 11 bases between. CDR1 and CDR2 (germline): DFQATT, SNEGSKA (reference sequence). This CDR3 comprises 15 residues. The CDR3 DNA follows: TGCAGTGCTAGAGTACAGGGTCTCAACACCGGGGAGCTGTTTTTT. Its translation is CSARVQGLNTGELFF.

This clonotype was seen ten or more times. The rearrangement uses TRBV4-2 and TRBJ2-7; D perhaps matches TRBD1 (5 bases). This CDR3 is built from 12 residues. V shed 5 bases and J shed 3 bases, with 8 bases lying between them. CDR1 LGHNA and CDR2 YNFKEQ come from the germline V gene. CDR3: CASSDQGYEQYF. The CDR3 coding sequence is TGTGCCAGCAGCGACCAGGGCTACGAGCAGTACTTC.

This clonotype was observed many times. The chain carries TRBV12-3 or TRBV12-4 and TRBJ2-7; no firm D call. The CDR3 consists of 12 residues. Trimming took 2 bases from V and 4 from J, leaving 6 bases between them. The CDR3 protein is CASSLTGYEQYF. As DNA, the CDR3 is TGTGCCAGCAGTTTAACTGGGTACGAGCAGTACTTC.

This clonotype came up many times. Written as DNA, the CDR3 is TGCGCCAGCAGCTCGGACTTACAGGGGCGAGCTTTCTTT. It specifies CASSSDLQGRAFF. This rearrangement joins TRBV5-1 to TRBJ1-1; 7 bases fit TRBD1. V lost 3 bases to trimming and J lost 10 bases; unmatched junction nucleotides: 9. The CDR3 length is 13 residues. Looked up from germline, CDR1 is SGHRS and CDR2 is YFSETQ.

This clonotype was counted only a few times. The chain's CDR3 is CSAHPGGSGQPQHF. CDR3 DNA: TGCAGTGCCCACCCCGGGGGCTCGGGTCAGCCCCAGCATTTT. The chain recombines TRBV20-1 with TRBJ1-5; D might be TRBD1 (6 bases). The germline CDR1 and CDR2 sequences are DFQATT and SNEGSKA (reference sequence). V dropped 6 bases and J dropped 6 bases, with 18 bases sitting between them. CDR3 length equals 14 residues.

The V and J genes are TRBV5-1 and TRBJ2-7; D is unclear. Trimming took off 5 bases at V and 6 bases at J, with 21 bases between the two ends. This CDR3 has 15 residues. Germline V CDR1 and CDR2: SGHRS, YFSETQ. The CDR3 coding sequence is TGCGCCAGCAGGGCAGACCAACTTTCTTCCGGCGAGCAGTACTTC. It specifies CASRADQLSSGEQYF.

In its sample, this clonotype was seen many times. The chain joins TRBV20-1 to TRBJ2-7; possible D gene TRBD1, 6 bases. Germline V gives CDR1 DFQATT, CDR2 SNEGSKA (reference sequence). This CDR3 comprises 12 residues. Trimming cost V 5 bases and J 8 bases, with 16 bases left between them. The CDR3 sequence: CSAAPGHLQQYF. The CDR3, as DNA: TGCAGTGCTGCACCGGGACACCTTCAGCAGTACTTC.

At least ten counts were recorded for this clonotype. The rearrangement links TRBV5-1 to TRBJ1-2; D remains ambiguous. There are 13 residues in the CDR3. V shed 4 bases and J shed 4 bases, with 11 bases lying between them. Germline-derived CDR1 and CDR2 are SGHRS and YFSETQ. The CDR3 bases are TGCGCCAGCAGCCAGGACTGGGGCTATGGCTACACCTTC. Amino acid sequence: CASSQDWGYGYTF.

The chain combines TRBV12-3 or TRBV12-4 with TRBJ2-3; tentative D call: TRBD2 (6 bases). The CDR3 length is 13 residues. V was pared by 5 bases and J by 13 bases, with 19 bases between. The CDR3 reads CASSRRGLKGEYF. The CDR3 region has the DNA TGTGCCAGCAGTCGCCGGGGACTTAAAGGGGAGTATTTT.